What follows are 30 T cell receptor beta chains derived from one specimen sequenced in a study of shared clonotypes between healthy human individuals. Method: immunoSEQ multiplex PCR; TCRdb's copy keeps in-frame clones and lacks some. The sample holds about 2.4 million clones, roughly 93% seen once. The sequenced sample was naive CD4+ T cells from PBMCs. Subset reported: CD45RA+ positively selected. The receptors come from a man aged 18 to 35 in good health. Some clones in this sample may be carry-over from other donors' samples.

In this sample, this clone turned up once. The V gene is TRBV5-4, the J gene TRBJ1-1; tentative D call: TRBD1 (6 bases). Germline CDR1 reads SGHNT; CDR2 reads YYREEE (reference sequence). V was trimmed by 4 bases and J by 4 bases, leaving 17 bases between them. This CDR3 region has 15 residues. The CDR3 reads CASSPGGGGATEAFF. DNA for the CDR3: TGTGCCAGCAGCCCCGGGGGAGGGGGTGCCACTGAAGCTTTCTTT.

The V and J genes are TRBV28 and TRBJ2-7; tentatively, D is TRBD1 or TRBD2 (6 bases each). With 3 bases removed from V and 5 bases from J, the gap between germline ends came to 17 bases. Germline values: CDR1 MDHEN, CDR2 SYDVKM. CDR3 length: 15 amino acids. CDR3 sequence (DNA): TGTGCCAGCAGTTTGCCGGGGGCCCAGAGCCACGAGCAGTACTTC. Translating it yields CASSLPGAQSHEQYF.

The CDR3 DNA reads TGTGCCAGCAGACCGACTACGAGCTCCTACAATGAGCAGTTCTTC. It is translated as CASRPTTSSYNEQFF. This chain joins TRBV28 and TRBJ2-1; D might be TRBD2 (5 bases). Germline loops: CDR1 MDHEN, CDR2 SYDVKM. CDR3 length: 15 residues. V dropped 6 bases and J dropped 0 bases, with 12 bases sitting between them.

For this clone: This sample also contains other DNA sequences that code for the same CDR3. The CDR3 DNA sequence: TGTGCCAGCAGCCCAGACAGCACAGATACGCAGTATTTT. It codes for CASSPDSTDTQYF. The gene calls are TRBV28 and TRBJ2-3, with D unclear. V lost 6 bases to trimming and J lost 0 bases, with 7 bases between them. Germline CDR1 and CDR2: MDHEN and SYDVKM. CDR3 length equals 13 residues.

The chain links TRBV6-6 to TRBJ1-1; the match to TRBD1 covers 7 bases. Unmatched junction bases numbered 8, after V lost 3 bases and J lost 10 bases. Germline CDR1 and CDR2: MNHNY and SVGAGI (reference sequence). There are 13 residues in the CDR3. The CDR3 sequence: CASSYNRRDRAFF. Written as DNA, the CDR3 is TGTGCCAGCAGTTATAACCGCCGGGACAGAGCTTTCTTT.

Details on this clone: Other DNA sequences in this sample translate to the same CDR3. The chain recombines TRBV6-1 with TRBJ2-5; D is unresolved. Trimming pared 4 bases from V and 2 bases from J, leaving 5 bases between. The germline V gene has CDR1 MNHNS and CDR2 SASEGT. There are 12 residues in the CDR3. CDR3 loop: CASSAEQETQYF. As DNA, the CDR3 is TGTGCCAGCAGTGCTGAGCAAGAGACCCAGTACTTC.

This clone was detected once. As DNA, the CDR3 is TGCGCCAGCAGTGAGTCGATACTAACCCCGCAGTATTTT. Encoded protein: CASSESILTPQYF. The chain links TRBV10-1 to TRBJ2-3; no firm D call. The V end was cut by 0 bases, the J end by 10 bases, with 11 bases between. Germline V lookup: CDR1 WNHNN, CDR2 SYGVQD (reference sequence). The CDR3 is 13 residues long.

J is TRBJ2-1 and V is TRBV9; D is uncertain. Germline V gene sequence: CDR1 SGDLS, CDR2 YYNGEE. Trimming left V 0 bases short and J 9 bases short, with 13 bases between. This CDR3 contains 14 residues. The CDR3 region is CASSVGSRVGEQFF. Written as DNA, the CDR3 is TGTGCCAGCAGCGTAGGGTCCCGGGTGGGTGAGCAGTTCTTC.

This sequence joins TRBV7-2 and TRBJ1-2; TRBD1 agrees at 8 bases. The CDR3 covers 14 residues. Germline V lookup: CDR1 SGHTA, CDR2 FQGNSA. Unmatched junction bases numbered 4, after V lost 3 bases and J lost 4 bases. Written as DNA, the CDR3 is TGTGCCAGCAGCTTCAGGGGGCGCATCTATGGCTACACCTTC. It specifies CASSFRGRIYGYTF.

Worth noting for this clone: The same CDR3 can be traced to other DNA sequences in this sample. V gene TRBV18 combines with J gene TRBJ2-3; no definite D call. V was shortened by 2 bases and J by 6 bases, with 6 bases between the two germline ends. The germline CDR1 and CDR2 sequences are KGHSH and LQKENI. The CDR3 sequence is 12 residues long. Here the CDR3 DNA reads TGTGCCAGCTCACCAAAAGCGGATACGCAGTATTTT. Protein: CASSPKADTQYF.

The V call is TRBV6-1, the J call TRBJ2-6; possibly TRBD2 for D (6 bases). The germline V gene has CDR1 MNHNS and CDR2 SASEGT. The CDR3 loop spans 15 amino acids. The V gene lost 3 bases and the J gene lost 2 bases, with 8 bases spanning the gap. In nucleotides, the CDR3 is TGTGCCAGCAGTGATGGAGGGGCTGGGGCCAACGTCCTGACTTTC. Amino acid sequence: CASSDGGAGANVLTF.

This clone was seen a handful of times. This sequence joins TRBV29-1 and TRBJ1-4; 9 nucleotides line up with TRBD1. With 1 base clipped from V and 7 bases from J, the junction kept 4 bases outside the gene matches. CDR1 and CDR2 from the germline V gene are SQVTM and ANQGSEA. The CDR3 sequence is 14 residues long. CDR3 protein: CSVEGGQGGEKLFF. CDR3 bases: TGCAGCGTTGAAGGGGGACAGGGAGGTGAAAAACTGTTTTTT.

This chain joins TRBV27 and TRBJ2-5, with D perhaps matching TRBD1 or TRBD2 (5 bases each). The germline CDR1 and CDR2 sequences are MNHEY and SMNVEV (reference sequence). The CDR3 has 14 amino acids. V was clipped by 2 bases and J by 2 bases, with 9 bases between them. As DNA, the CDR3 is TGTGCCAGCAGTTTACTTGGGGGTCAAGAGACCCAGTACTTC. Its translation: CASSLLGGQETQYF.

This rearrangement joins TRBV15 to TRBJ1-5, with unresolved D. The CDR3 runs to 15 residues. In germline, CDR1 is LNHNV, CDR2 YYDKDF (reference sequence). The V end was cut by 1 base, the J end by 5 bases, with 12 bases between. The CDR3: CATSRVPYQDQPQHF. CDR3 nucleotide sequence: TGTGCCACCAGCAGAGTACCCTATCAGGATCAGCCCCAGCATTTT. Filled out from reference TRBV15 and TRBJ1-5, the complete variable domain reads DAMVIQNPRYQVTQFGKPVTLSCSQTLNHNVMYWYQQKSSQAPKLLFHYYDKDFNNEADTPDNFQSRRPNTSFCFLDIRSPGLGDTAMYLCATSRVPYQDQPQHFGDGTRLSIL.

This clone was observed a single time. V is TRBV6-1 and J is TRBJ2-3, with D unresolved. Trimming removed 6 bases from V and 1 base from J, with 11 bases in between. Germline CDR1 reads MNHNS; CDR2 reads SASEGT. CDR3 length equals 14 residues. The CDR3 coding sequence is TGTGCCAGCAGAGCCTCGATGGGCACAGATACGCAGTATTTT. Its translation: CASRASMGTDTQYF.

This chain links TRBV7-2 with TRBJ1-2; 7 bases line up with TRBD1. The germline gives CDR1 SGHTA, CDR2 FQGNSA. The CDR3 is made up of 15 amino acids. The junction had 11 bases not matched to a gene; V was cut back by 5 bases and J by 5 bases. The CDR3 loop is CASSHGQGGRYGYTF. The CDR3 DNA follows: TGTGCCAGCAGCCATGGGCAGGGGGGTCGATATGGCTACACCTTC.

The J gene is TRBJ2-6, the V gene TRBV25-1; D might be TRBD1 or TRBD2, each matching 5 bases. The CDR3 runs 13 residues. Trimming left V 6 bases short and J 3 bases short, with 6 bases between. Germline CDR1 is MGHDK and CDR2 is SYGVNS. The CDR3 DNA reads TGTGCCAGCAGGGGGGTTGGGGCCAACGTCCTGACTTTC. Amino acids: CASRGVGANVLTF.

CDR3 sequence (DNA): TGTGCCAGCAGCTTGATGGGGACCGGGGAAGAGACCCAGTACTTC. It is translated as CASSLMGTGEETQYF. This chain connects TRBV5-4 to TRBJ2-5; D possibly uses TRBD1 or TRBD2 (5 bases each). V lost 1 base, J lost 3 bases, and 13 bases lay in between. This CDR3 has 15 amino acids. Per the germline V gene, CDR1 is SGHNT and CDR2 is YYREEE (reference sequence). The full variable domain, in which reference TRBV5-4 and TRBJ2-5 provide the parts outside the CDR3, is ETGVTQSPTHLIKTRGQQVTLRCSSQSGHNTVSWYQQALGQGPQFIFQYYREEENGRGNFPPRFSGLQFPNYSSELNVNALELDDSALYLCASSLMGTGEETQYFGPGTRLLVL.

The chain employs TRBV19 and TRBJ1-2, with TRBD1 identical over 12 bases. Germline loops: CDR1 LNHDA, CDR2 SQIVND (reference sequence). The junction had 10 bases not matched to a gene; V was cut back by 5 bases and J by 3 bases. The CDR3 covers 17 residues. CDR3 sequence reads: CASSVGQGALRDYGYTF. For the CDR3, the DNA is TGTGCCAGTAGTGTGGGACAGGGGGCTTTAAGAGACTATGGCTACACCTTC. The full variable domain, in which reference TRBV19 and TRBJ1-2 provide the parts outside the CDR3, is DGGITQSPKYLFRKEGQNVTLSCEQNLNHDAMYWYRQDPGQGLRLIYYSQIVNDFQKGDIAEGYSVSREKKESFPLTVTSAQKNPTAFYLCASSVGQGALRDYGYTFGSGTRLTVV.

The chain couples TRBV4-1 to TRBJ2-1; D is unresolved. Germline CDR1 MGHRA, CDR2 YSYEKL. Trimming left V 1 base short and J 4 bases short, with 17 bases between. This CDR3 is built from 17 residues. CDR3 nucleotide sequence: TGCGCCAGCAGCCAAGCGGCTAGTAAGCCGAAATACAATGAGCAGTTCTTC. Translated, it gives CASSQAASKPKYNEQFF.

This clone has more than one count but fewer than ten. The chain carries TRBV10-1 and TRBJ1-1, with 7 nucleotides matching TRBD1. The ends lost 6 bases at V and 3 bases at J; junction bases unmatched: 1. This CDR3 is built from 12 residues. Germline CDR1 reads WNHNN; CDR2 reads SYGVQD (reference sequence). The CDR3 loop reads CASSDRDTEAFF. For the CDR3, the DNA is TGCGCCAGCAGCGACAGGGACACTGAAGCTTTCTTT.

This chain joins TRBV27 and TRBJ1-2; D is undetermined. The V gene's germline CDR1 is MNHEY and CDR2 SMNVEV (reference sequence). V was shortened by 8 bases and J by 2 bases, with 18 bases between the two germline ends. The CDR3 extends over 15 amino acids. This CDR3 reads CASRGRREPNYGYTF. The DNA for the CDR3 is TGTGCCAGCCGTGGTAGACGAGAACCCAACTATGGCTACACCTTC.

A single count supports this clone. The chain combines TRBV19 with TRBJ1-1; D gene ambiguous. Germline V gene sequence: CDR1 LNHDA, CDR2 SQIVND (reference sequence). The ends were cut back, 6 bases at V and 3 bases at J, with 5 bases in the middle. The CDR3 totals 11 residues. The CDR3 loop is CASREYTEAFF. CDR3 bases: TGTGCCAGTAGGGAGTACACTGAAGCTTTCTTT.

CDR3 sequence: CASSFGFRGASSYEQYF. CDR3 in DNA: TGTGCCAGCAGTTTTGGCTTCCGCGGGGCGAGCTCCTACGAGCAGTACTTC. This rearrangement joins TRBV28 to TRBJ2-7; a possible D gene is TRBD2 (6 bases). Trimming removed 3 bases at V and 0 bases at J, with 18 bases between. Germline V gene sequence: CDR1 MDHEN, CDR2 SYDVKM. The CDR3 totals 17 residues.

On this clone itself: Other DNA sequences within the sample encode an identical CDR3. The chain uses TRBV28 and TRBJ1-3; unclear D gene. From germline, CDR1 is MDHEN and CDR2 SYDVKM. There are 14 residues in the CDR3. The ends were cut back, 1 base at V and 2 bases at J, with 6 bases in the middle. CDR3 nucleotide sequence: TGTGCCAGCAGTTTATTGGCAGCTGGAAACACCATATATTTT. This encodes CASSLLAAGNTIYF.

This clone showed up just a few times. This chain connects TRBV5-6 to TRBJ1-1; no definite D call. CDR3 size: 11 residues. Germline CDR1 and CDR2: SGHDT and YYEEEE. The V gene lost 6 bases and the J gene lost 4 bases, with 7 bases spanning the gap. CDR3 sequence: CASTWRTEAFF. The CDR3 nucleotides are TGTGCCAGCACCTGGCGCACTGAAGCTTTCTTT.

The chain joins TRBV27 to TRBJ2-7; TRBD1 is a possible D gene (6 bases). Trimming pared 8 bases from V and 1 base from J, leaving 21 bases between. Germline-derived CDR1 and CDR2 are MNHEY and SMNVEV (reference sequence). This CDR3 has 16 residues. CDR3 loop: CASDIPHGTWSYEQYF. In DNA form, the CDR3 reads TGTGCCAGCGATATACCCCACGGGACATGGTCCTACGAGCAGTACTTC.

The genes are TRBV5-5 and TRBJ2-5; 8 nucleotides match TRBD2. The CDR3 loop spans 18 amino acids. CDR1 and CDR2 (germline): SGHKS, YYEKEE (reference sequence). Germline trimming cut 0 bases from V and 1 base from J; bases unmatched to any gene: 11. Here the CDR3 reads CASSLARLGGRPQETQYF. CDR3 sequence (DNA): TGTGCCAGCAGCTTGGCCCGCCTGGGCGGGAGGCCCCAAGAGACCCAGTACTTC.

The genes are TRBV18 and TRBJ1-6; D remains ambiguous. V lost 1 base and J lost 7, with 14 bases in between. The CDR3 runs 16 residues. Per germline, CDR1 KGHSH and CDR2 LQKENI. CDR3 DNA sequence: TGTGCCAGCTCACCACGCCATGGACGGCTCAATTCACCCCTCCACTTT. Translated, it gives CASSPRHGRLNSPLHF.

CDR3 nucleotides: TGCGCCAGCAGCCCCGGACGGGGCAATCAGCCCCAGCATTTT. Its protein is CASSPGRGNQPQHF. J is TRBJ1-5 and V is TRBV5-1; D not resolved. The V gene's germline CDR1 is SGHRS and CDR2 YFSETQ. This CDR3 region has 14 residues. The ends were cut back, 4 bases at V and 2 bases at J, with 10 bases in the middle.